This is a list of T cell receptor beta chains from one sample in a study of T cell changes during pregnancy in multiple sclerosis. Clones were sequenced by immunoSEQ multiplex PCR, and TCRdb holds only the in-frame ones, with some missing. The sample contains about 75,000 clones, 89% of which appear only once. Sequences were derived from peripheral blood, sampled in the first trimester of pregnancy. The receptors derive from a female donor in good health, enrolled as a control in a pregnancy study. Each CDR3 is given with its conserved first and last residue. The order of the fields is D gene, clone size, J gene, V gene, CDR3 protein, CDR3 DNA. The D gene is left open where the match is weak. The listing skips clone size in some rows; elsewhere it reads once, few, many or a size class.

>TRBD2|.|TRBJ2-3|TRBV11-2
CASSLETSGTTDTQYF
TGTGCCAGCAGCTTAGAAACTAGCGGGACCACAGATACGCAGTATTTT
>.|.|TRBJ2-5|TRBV5-1
CASLRSGVNPPETQYF
TGCGCCAGCCTGCGGTCAGGGGTCAATCCCCCAGAGACCCAGTACTTC
>TRBD2|.|TRBJ2-1|TRBV7-2
CASSSRTSGRRYNEQFF
TGTGCCAGCAGCTCCCGGACTAGCGGGAGACGTTACAATGAGCAGTTCTTC
>.|.|TRBJ2-7|TRBV27
CASSPAGTGLYEQYF
TGTGCCAGCAGTCCCGCCGGGACTGGGCTCTACGAGCAGTACTTC
>.|.|TRBJ2-7|TRBV18
CASSLSLDSSYEQYF
TGTGCCAGCTCACTATCGCTAGACAGCTCCTACGAGCAGTACTTC
>.|.|TRBJ1-1|TRBV23-1
CASSQSGLRGIIEAFF
TGCGCCAGCAGTCAATCCGGTCTCAGGGGTATAATTGAAGCTTTCTTT
>TRBD1|.|TRBJ2-5|TRBV5-1
CASSLGTGVETQYF
TGCGCCAGCAGCCTCGGGACAGGGGTGGAGACCCAGTACTTC
>.|.|TRBJ2-5|TRBV4-3
CASSQEESQETQYF
TGCGCCAGCAGCCAAGAGGAGAGCCAAGAGACCCAGTACTTC
>.|.|TRBJ1-2|TRBV2
CASSGRTANYGYTF
TGTGCCAGCAGTGGTCGGACAGCCAACTATGGCTACACCTTC
>TRBD2|.|TRBJ2-5|TRBV5-4
CASGRIAGGPGETQYF
TGTGCCAGCGGAAGAATAGCGGGAGGGCCTGGAGAGACCCAGTACTTC
>TRBD1|.|TRBJ1-2|TRBV19
CASRVTGVRDGYTF
TGTGCCAGTAGGGTGACAGGGGTGAGAGATGGCTACACCTTC
>.|.|TRBJ1-5|TRBV2
CASSERGAPNQPQHF
TGTGCCAGCAGTGAACGGGGGGCCCCGAATCAGCCCCAGCATTTT
>TRBD1|.|TRBJ1-2|TRBV7-9
CASSLRWSRDRASSYGYTF
TGTGCCAGCAGCTTAAGGTGGAGTCGGGACAGGGCGTCTTCCTATGGCTACACCTTC
>.|.|TRBJ2-1|TRBV28
CASSLWRTSQGFNEQFF
TGTGCCAGCAGTTTATGGAGGACTAGTCAGGGGTTCAATGAGCAGTTCTTC
>TRBD2|once|TRBJ2-2|TRBV5-1
CASSSGQLADLRGIAGELFF
TGCGCCAGCAGCTCAGGGCAACTAGCGGATCTGAGGGGGATCGCCGGGGAGCTGTTTTTT
>TRBD1|.|TRBJ1-2|TRBV5-4
CASSLDIPGGTYGYTF
TGTGCCAGCAGCTTGGATATCCCAGGGGGGACTTATGGCTACACCTTC
>.|.|TRBJ1-1|TRBV5-4
CASSLSQGNTEAFF
TGTGCCAGCAGCTTGAGTCAGGGGAACACTGAAGCTTTCTTT
>TRBD1|.|TRBJ2-3|TRBV19
CASSDRAGGFTDTQYF
TGTGCCAGTAGTGATCGGGCAGGGGGATTCACAGATACGCAGTATTTT
>.|.|TRBJ1-5|TRBV2
CASRDSYSNQPQHF
TGTGCCAGCAGGGACAGTTATAGCAATCAGCCCCAGCATTTT
>.|.|TRBJ1-1|TRBV7-9
CASSLGTAEAFF
TGTGCCAGCAGCTTAGGGACAGCTGAAGCTTTCTTT
>TRBD2|once|TRBJ2-1|TRBV27
CASSVGLADTYNEQFF
TGTGCCAGCAGTGTTGGACTAGCCGACACCTACAATGAGCAGTTCTTC
>.|.|TRBJ2-3|TRBV6-4
CASSDSSGGGTDTQYF
TGTGCCAGCAGTGACTCAAGCGGCGGGGGCACAGATACGCAGTATTTT
>TRBD1|once|TRBJ1-1|TRBV5-6
CASSWGQGAEAFF
TGTGCCAGCAGCTGGGGACAGGGGGCTGAAGCTTTCTTT
>.|.|TRBJ1-6|TRBV19
CASSIGFRSPLHF
TGTGCCAGTAGTATAGGATTCCGGTCACCCCTCCACTTT
>TRBD1|.|TRBJ1-1|TRBV29-1
CSVARTGGTEAFF
TGCAGCGTAGCCAGGACAGGGGGCACTGAAGCTTTCTTT
>TRBD2|once|TRBJ2-3|TRBV4-3
CASSPGTSGGQDTQYF
TGCGCCAGCAGCCCCGGGACTAGCGGGGGACAAGATACGCAGTATTTT
>TRBD1|.|TRBJ1-5|TRBV6-6
CASSPRDRENQPQHF
TGTGCCAGCAGCCCCCGGGACAGGGAGAATCAGCCCCAGCATTTT
>TRBD1|.|TRBJ2-2|TRBV6-4
CASSGTGENTGELFF
TGTGCCAGCAGTGGGACAGGGGAAAACACCGGGGAGCTGTTTTTT
>.|.|TRBJ2-1|TRBV28
CASKMRAVQNEQFF
TGTGCCAGCAAAATGCGGGCGGTACAGAATGAGCAGTTCTTC
>.|.|TRBJ2-7|TRBV12-5
CASGLVRKHHEQYF
TGTGCTAGTGGTTTGGTACGAAAGCACCACGAGCAGTACTTC
>TRBD1|.|TRBJ1-4|TRBV7-9
CASSPTYNRGRGDSQKLFF
TGTGCCAGCAGCCCAACATATAACAGGGGGCGGGGGGACTCGCAAAAACTGTTTTTT
>.|.|TRBJ2-3|TRBV28
CASTMSSTDTQYF
TGTGCCAGCACCATGTCAAGCACAGATACGCAGTATTTT
>.|.|TRBJ1-2|TRBV7-6
CASSLEQGLGGYTF
TGTGCCAGCAGCCTCGAACAGGGATTGGGTGGCTACACCTTC
>.|once|TRBJ2-1|TRBV6-1
CASSPGGSYNEQFF
TGTGCCAGCAGCCCCGGAGGCTCCTACAATGAGCAGTTCTTC
>.|.|TRBJ2-4|TRBV27
CASSSIAKNIQYF
TGTGCCAGCTCCAGTATAGCCAAAAACATTCAGTACTTC
>.|.|TRBJ1-5|TRBV5-6
CASSWGLSGNQPQHF
TGTGCCAGCAGCTGGGGGCTTAGTGGGAATCAGCCCCAGCATTTT
>.|.|TRBJ2-5|TRBV14
CASSQDRVFQGWQETQYF
TGTGCCAGCAGCCAAGACCGGGTATTCCAGGGATGGCAAGAGACCCAGTACTTC
>TRBD2|.|TRBJ2-1|TRBV14
CASSQIAGLDTEQFF
TGTGCCAGCAGCCAAATCGCGGGACTAGATACTGAGCAGTTCTTC
>.|.|TRBJ1-1|TRBV6-6
CASSYSWAAEAFF
TGTGCCAGCAGTTACTCGTGGGCCGCTGAAGCTTTCTTT
>.|.|TRBJ2-7|TRBV7-7
CASSQGQNYEQYF
TGTGCTAGCAGCCAAGGACAGAACTACGAGCAGTACTTC
>.|.|TRBJ1-1|TRBV2
CASSGSGRTEAFF
TGTGCCAGCAGTGGGAGTGGTAGGACTGAAGCTTTCTTT
>TRBD1|.|TRBJ1-5|TRBV4-1
CASSQDRRGQGGQPQHF
TGCGCCAGCAGCCAAGATCGGAGGGGACAGGGGGGTCAGCCCCAGCATTTT
>.|once|TRBJ2-5|TRBV10-3
CAIRGGQGEETQYF
TGTGCCATCCGGGGGGGACAGGGTGAGGAGACCCAGTACTTC
>TRBD1|.|TRBJ1-1|TRBV5-1
CASSLIRGANTEAFF
TGCGCCAGCAGCTTGATCAGGGGGGCGAACACTGAAGCTTTCTTT
>TRBD1|.|TRBJ2-7|TRBV5-6
CASSLRQGGPYEQYF
TGTGCCAGCAGCTTGAGACAGGGGGGTCCCTACGAGCAGTACTTC
>.|.|TRBJ2-7|TRBV6-1
CASSARTGPSSYEQYF
TGTGCCAGCAGTGCCCGGACTGGCCCGAGCTCCTACGAGCAGTACTTC
>TRBD2|.|TRBJ2-4|TRBV9
CASSVLAGVQYF
TGTGCCAGCAGCGTACTAGCGGGAGTCCAGTACTTC
>TRBD1|.|TRBJ1-1|TRBV7-6
CASSGRQGAGNTEAFF
TGTGCCAGCAGCGGTAGACAGGGGGCTGGGAACACTGAAGCTTTCTTT
>.|once|TRBJ1-5|TRBV5-1
CASRDRSDSNQPQHF
TGCGCCAGTAGAGACAGGTCCGATAGCAATCAGCCCCAGCATTTT
>TRBD1|.|TRBJ2-3|TRBV10-3
CAIRGQGTDTQYF
TGTGCCATCAGAGGACAGGGGACAGATACGCAGTATTTT